What follows describes a single TCR beta chain. TCRdb's table, derived via immunoSEQ multiplex PCR, lists solely in-frame clones and lacks some. Of 100,000 or so clones listed, roughly 86% are singletons. Germline CDR1 reads MNHEY; CDR2 reads SVGAGI. The CDR3 has 15 residues. The V and J ends lost 2 bases and 7 bases respectively, with 15 bases between them. The sample comes from a study of control samples from healthy donors and cancer patients. The sequencing input was blood. The receptor was derived from a woman between 50 and 59 years old in good health. V gene TRBV6-5 combines with J gene TRBJ1-3, with D perhaps TRBD1 (6 bases). The CDR3 spells CASSYDDRIANTIYF. DNA of the CDR3: TGTGCCAGCAGTTACGACGACAGGATCGCGAACACCATATATTTT.